These 22 T cell receptor beta chains were all obtained from the same sample, sequenced in a study of blood T cell repertoires in COVID-19. Only in-frame clones appear in the TCRdb table, and some are missing; sequencing was by immunoSEQ multiplex PCR. Counted here are about 130,000 clones, roughly 80% occurring once; the ten biggest clones make up 9.2%. The source material was PBMCs or T cells enriched from blood (not recorded which). These receptors originate from a man aged 50-59 years who had recovered from COVID-19.

The DNA for the CDR3 is TGTGCCAGCAGCGTAGGGAGCGGGGGGGCTTCGGAGACCCAGTACTTC. It encodes CASSVGSGGASETQYF. The chain uses TRBV9 and TRBJ2-5, with TRBD2 matching 10 bases. J was trimmed by 5 bases and V by 0 bases; bases with no gene match: 7. Per the germline V gene, CDR1 is SGDLS and CDR2 is YYNGEE. The CDR3 sequence is 16 residues long.

The chain combines TRBV5-1 with TRBJ1-2; 8 bases fit TRBD1. The CDR3 runs to 15 residues. V shed 3 bases, J shed 6 bases, and the junction held 10 bases outside the gene matches. CDR1 SGHRS and CDR2 YFSETQ come from the germline V gene. For the CDR3, the DNA is TGCGCCAGCAGCTCTAGGCAGGGGGCAACTCATGGCTACACCTTC. The encoded protein is CASSSRQGATHGYTF. Full variable domain (rest looked up from reference TRBV5-1 and TRBJ1-2): KAGVTQTPRYLIKTRGQQVTLSCSPISGHRSVSWYQQTPGQGLQFLFEYFSETQRNKGNFPGRFSGRQFSNSRSEMNVSTLELGDSALYLCASSSRQGATHGYTFGSGTRLTVV.

V and J are TRBV18 and TRBJ1-2; tentatively, D is TRBD1 (6 bases). The CDR3 totals 12 residues. CDR1 KGHSH and CDR2 LQKENI come from the germline V gene. Trimming took off 4 bases at V and 8 bases at J, with 11 bases between the two ends. DNA of the CDR3: TGTGCCAGCTCACAAACAGGGAGCGGCTACACCTTC. It translates to CASSQTGSGYTF. Supplemented by reference TRBV18 and TRBJ1-2, the full variable domain reads NAGVMQNPRHLVRRRGQEARLRCSPMKGHSHVYWYRQLPEEGLKFMVYLQKENIIDESGMPKERFSAEFPKEGPSILRIQQVVRGDSAAYFCASSQTGSGYTFGSGTRLTVV.

This sequence joins TRBV21-1 and TRBJ2-7; the table calls TRBD1, which could not be checked here. TRBV21-1 is labeled a pseudogene. This CDR3 comprises 10 residues. CDR3 in amino acids: CPQLIYEQYF. DNA for the CDR3: TGTCCACAGCTTATATACGAGCAGTACTTC.

This sequence joins TRBV6-2 or TRBV6-3 and TRBJ2-7; D is ambiguous. Germline CDR1 is MNHEY and CDR2 is SVGEGT. V gave up 6 bases and J gave up 2 bases, with 14 bases separating them. The CDR3 has 14 amino acids. DNA for the CDR3: TGTGCCAGCAGCCGTGAACAGCCCCCCTACGAGCAGTACTTC. Translation gives CASSREQPPYEQYF.

The chain combines TRBV4-3 with TRBJ2-3, with D hard to call. The V end was cut by 0 bases, the J end by 1 base, with 8 bases between. CDR3 length: 15 amino acids. CDR1 is LGHNA and CDR2 is YSLEER in the germline V gene. The CDR3 nucleotides are TGCGCCAGCAGCCAAGATATAGTTGGCACAGATACGCAGTATTTT. As protein: CASSQDIVGTDTQYF.

The genes are TRBV7-9 and TRBJ2-2; 7 nucleotides align to TRBD1. V gave up 10 bases and J gave up 2 bases; unmatched junction bases: 13. Germline values: CDR1 SEHNR, CDR2 FQNEAQ (reference sequence). CDR3 length equals 16 residues. DNA of the CDR3: TGTGCCACCAGAGGGCAGGGGGTAACAAACACCGGGGAGCTGTTTTTT. Its protein product is CATRGQGVTNTGELFF.

The CDR3: CASSPAGTFLQGYTF. The CDR3 coding sequence is TGCGCCAGCAGCCCGGCCGGGACTTTTCTACAAGGCTACACCTTC. The rearrangement uses TRBV5-1 and TRBJ1-2, with a possible D match to TRBD1 (5 bases). This CDR3 is 15 amino acids long. Germline lookup yields CDR1 SGHRS and CDR2 YFSETQ. Trimming removed 4 bases from V and 8 bases from J, with 21 bases in between.

This chain links TRBV7-8 with TRBJ1-5, with D possibly TRBD1 on 5 matching bases. The CDR3 is 15 amino acids. V lost 5 bases, J lost 5 bases, and 16 bases lay in between. The germline CDR1 and CDR2 sequences are SGHVS and FQNEAQ. The CDR3 is CASSRVAGLDQPQHF. The CDR3 DNA follows: TGTGCCAGCAGCCGGGTAGCGGGGCTGGATCAGCCCCAGCATTTT.

This clone was counted at least ten times. This rearrangement joins TRBV4-3 to TRBJ1-4; D unclear. The CDR3 extends over 15 amino acids. Germline values: CDR1 LGHNA, CDR2 YSLEER. The V end was cut by 0 bases, the J end by 9 bases, with 14 bases between. CDR3 DNA sequence: TGCGCCAGCAGCCAAGATTATTCGTTCGGGAAAAAACTGTTTTTT. It translates to CASSQDYSFGKKLFF.

The CDR3 nucleotides are TGTGCCAGCAAGCGACAGGGGGGCTACGAGCAGTACTTC. Translating gives CASKRQGGYEQYF. The rearrangement links TRBV12-3 or TRBV12-4 to TRBJ2-7; 9 positions match TRBD1. With 7 bases clipped from V and 3 bases from J, the junction kept 4 bases outside the gene matches. The CDR3 spans 13 residues.

The chain has TRBV7-2 and TRBJ2-3; a weak D match, TRBD1 (5 bases). Trimming shortened V by 0 bases and J by 2 bases, and 6 bases separated the two germline ends. The CDR3 is 14 residues long. CDR1 SGHTA and CDR2 FQGNSA come from the germline V gene. CDR3 bases: TGTGCCAGCAGCTTAGCGGGGCCCACAGATACGCAGTATTTT. Protein sequence: CASSLAGPTDTQYF.

In its sample, this clone was seen once. The chain recombines TRBV3-1 (or the pseudogene TRBV3-2) with TRBJ1-4, with 7 bases that match TRBD1. With V trimmed by 4 bases and J by 5 bases, 25 bases remained unmatched. The CDR3 totals 21 residues. Germline V CDR1 and CDR2: LGHDT, YNNKEL (reference sequence). CDR3 protein: CASSPPLQGTDLFGSNEKLFF. CDR3 bases: TGTGCCAGCAGCCCCCCCCTACAGGGGACAGACCTGTTCGGCTCGAATGAAAAACTGTTTTTT.

The genes are TRBV24-1 and TRBJ1-2, with 10 bases fitting TRBD1. Trimming removed 4 bases from V and 2 bases from J; junction bases left unmatched: 3. The CDR3 runs 15 residues. Germline CDR1 and CDR2: KGHDR and SFDVKD. The CDR3: CATSEAGQGNYGYTF. CDR3 coding DNA: TGTGCCACCAGTGAGGCGGGACAGGGGAACTATGGCTACACCTTC.

The V and J genes are TRBV19 and TRBJ2-5, with D perhaps matching TRBD1 (6 bases). The CDR3 is 15 amino acids. Trimming removed 1 base from V and 5 bases from J, with 14 bases in between. Germline V gene data show CDR1 as LNHDA and CDR2 as SQIVND (reference sequence). The CDR3 DNA reads as TGTGCCAGTAGTATAGGCGGCAGGGGAGCCGAGACCCAGTACTTC. Its protein is CASSIGGRGAETQYF. Combining the CDR3 with reference TRBV19 and TRBJ2-5 gives the whole variable domain DGGITQSPKYLFRKEGQNVTLSCEQNLNHDAMYWYRQDPGQGLRLIYYSQIVNDFQKGDIAEGYSVSREKKESFPLTVTSAQKNPTAFYLCASSIGGRGAETQYFGPGTRLLVL.

In its sample, this clone was seen once. The chain employs TRBV28 and TRBJ2-3; 8 bases agree with TRBD1. The CDR3 is 14 amino acids. Trimming at V came to 7 bases and at J to 4 bases, leaving 7 bases not matched to a gene. The germline V gene has CDR1 MDHEN and CDR2 SYDVKM. CDR3 region: CASTTPGGPDTQYF. The CDR3 DNA follows: TGTGCCAGCACCACCCCAGGGGGCCCAGATACGCAGTATTTT.

The chain has TRBV4-3 and TRBJ1-5, with D maybe TRBD1 (5 bases). The CDR3 has 17 residues. The germline V gene has CDR1 LGHNA and CDR2 YSLEER. The germline V and J ends were trimmed by 0 bases and 5 bases, with 17 bases remaining between them. The chain's CDR3 is CASSQDAGQGVDQPQHF. The CDR3 nucleotides read TGCGCCAGCAGCCAAGATGCGGGGCAGGGAGTGGATCAGCCCCAGCATTTT.

V gene TRBV4-1 combines with J gene TRBJ2-2; D might be TRBD1 (5 bases). The CDR3 covers 17 residues. Looked up from germline, CDR1 is MGHRA and CDR2 is YSYEKL. The V gene lost 0 bases and the J gene lost 6 bases, with 17 bases spanning the gap. The CDR3 here is CASSQEPRVQSAGELFF. CDR3 sequence (DNA): TGCGCCAGCAGCCAAGAGCCCAGGGTGCAGAGCGCCGGGGAGCTGTTTTTT.

The J gene is TRBJ2-1, the V gene TRBV11-2; D is perhaps TRBD2 (6 bases). V was cut by 1 base and J by 0 bases, with 10 bases left in between. Per the germline V gene, CDR1 is SGHAT and CDR2 is FQNNGV. CDR3 length: 16 amino acids. CDR3 region: CASSLVVAVSYNEQFF. In DNA, the CDR3 is TGTGCCAGCAGCTTAGTGGTAGCGGTCTCCTACAATGAGCAGTTCTTC.

This clone was observed once. The chain uses TRBV7-9 and TRBJ1-1, with 7 bases identical to TRBD1. Germline assignment: CDR1 SEHNR and CDR2 FQNEAQ (reference sequence). V lost 4 bases, J lost 7 bases, and 3 bases stayed unmatched. The CDR3 loop spans 12 amino acids. The CDR3 nucleotides are TGTGCCAGCAGCTACGGGACAGATGAAGCTTTCTTT. Translating gives CASSYGTDEAFF.

The CDR3 nucleotides read TGTGCCAGCAGTTCCACCGGGACTAGCGGGGTTGAGACCCAGTACTTC. Its translation is CASSSTGTSGVETQYF. This sequence joins TRBV7-2 and TRBJ2-5; 13 bases are shared with TRBD2. Germline V lookup: CDR1 SGHTA, CDR2 FQGNSA. CDR3 size: 16 residues. The junction had 9 bases not matched to a gene; V was cut back by 6 bases and J by 5 bases.

There are many counts of this clone. The chain joins TRBV2 to TRBJ1-1; D is undetermined. The CDR3 totals 11 residues. Germline V gene lookup returns CDR1 SNHLY and CDR2 FYNNEI. The germline V and J ends were trimmed by 6 bases and 8 bases, with 10 bases remaining between them. The DNA of the CDR3 is TGTGCCAGCAGCGTCAGGTGGGAAGCTTTCTTT. Translating gives CASSVRWEAFF.